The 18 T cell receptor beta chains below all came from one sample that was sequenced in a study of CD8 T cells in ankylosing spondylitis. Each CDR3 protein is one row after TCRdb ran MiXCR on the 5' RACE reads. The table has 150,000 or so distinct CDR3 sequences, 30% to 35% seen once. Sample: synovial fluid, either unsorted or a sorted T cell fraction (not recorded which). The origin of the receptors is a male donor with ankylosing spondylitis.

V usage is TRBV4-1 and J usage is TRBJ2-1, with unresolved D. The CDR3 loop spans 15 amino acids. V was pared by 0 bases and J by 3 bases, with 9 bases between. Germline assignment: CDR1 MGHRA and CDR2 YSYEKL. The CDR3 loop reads CASSQEGWVYNEQFF. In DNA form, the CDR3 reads TGCGCCAGCAGCCAAGAGGGCTGGGTCTACAATGAGCAGTTCTTC.

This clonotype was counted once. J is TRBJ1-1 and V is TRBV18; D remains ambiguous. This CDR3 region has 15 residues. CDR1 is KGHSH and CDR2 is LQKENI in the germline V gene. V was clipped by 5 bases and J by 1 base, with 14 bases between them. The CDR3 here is CASSATGGKNTEAFF. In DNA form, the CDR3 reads TGTGCCAGCTCAGCGACCGGCGGCAAGAACACTGAAGCTTTCTTT. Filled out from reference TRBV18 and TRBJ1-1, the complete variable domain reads NAGVMQNPRHLVRRRGQEARLRCSPMKGHSHVYWYRQLPEEGLKFMVYLQKENIIDESGMPKERFSAEFPKEGPSILRIQQVVRGDSAAYFCASSATGGKNTEAFFGQGTRLTVV.

The CDR3 sequence is CASSFLAGGGTDTQYF. In DNA, the CDR3 is TGTGCCAGCAGTTTCTTAGCGGGAGGTGGAACAGATACGCAGTATTTT. The V call is TRBV28, the J call TRBJ2-3, with 10 bases that match TRBD2. The CDR3 is 16 amino acids. V was clipped by 3 bases and J by 3 bases; unmatched bases: 6. CDR1 is MDHEN, CDR2 SYDVKM, per germline. The whole variable domain, remainder taken from reference TRBV28 and TRBJ2-3, is DVKVTQSSRYLVKRTGEKVFLECVQDMDHENMFWYRQDPGLGLRLIYFSYDVKMKEKGDIPEGYSVSREKKERFSLILESASTNQTSMYLCASSFLAGGGTDTQYFGPGTRLTVL.

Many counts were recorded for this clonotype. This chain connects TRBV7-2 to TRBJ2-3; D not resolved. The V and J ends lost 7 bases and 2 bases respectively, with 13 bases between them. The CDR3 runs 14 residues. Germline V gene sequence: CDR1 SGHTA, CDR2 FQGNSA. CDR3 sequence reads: CASTLTHPTDTQYF. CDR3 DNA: TGTGCCAGCACCCTCACGCACCCCACAGATACGCAGTATTTT.

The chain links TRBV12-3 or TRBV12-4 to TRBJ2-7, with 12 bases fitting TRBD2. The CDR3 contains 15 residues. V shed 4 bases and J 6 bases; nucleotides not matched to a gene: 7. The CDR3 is CASSYALAGGFEQYF. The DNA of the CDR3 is TGTGCCAGCAGTTATGCTCTAGCGGGAGGGTTCGAGCAGTACTTC.

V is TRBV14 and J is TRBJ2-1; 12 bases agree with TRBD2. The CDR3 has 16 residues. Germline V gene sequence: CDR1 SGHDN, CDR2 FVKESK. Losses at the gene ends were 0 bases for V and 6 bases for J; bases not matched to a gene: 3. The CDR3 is CASSQDTSGGFNEQFF. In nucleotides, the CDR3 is TGTGCCAGCAGCCAAGACACTAGCGGGGGGTTCAATGAGCAGTTCTTC.

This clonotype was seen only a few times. The CDR3 DNA sequence: TGTGCCAGCAGCTTGGGCGTGGGAAAGCGCACAGATACGCAGTATTTT. Encoded protein: CASSLGVGKRTDTQYF. The V call is TRBV7-2, the J call TRBJ2-3; no definite D call. This CDR3 has 16 amino acids. The germline CDR1 and CDR2 sequences are SGHTA and FQGNSA. Deletions cut 3 bases from V and 1 base from J, with 14 bases between.

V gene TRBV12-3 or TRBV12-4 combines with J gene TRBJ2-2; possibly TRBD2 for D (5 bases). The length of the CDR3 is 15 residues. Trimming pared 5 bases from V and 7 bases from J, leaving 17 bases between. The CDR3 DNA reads TGTGCCAGCAGTCCAGAACAAACTAGGAACGGGGAGCTGTTTTTT. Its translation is CASSPEQTRNGELFF.

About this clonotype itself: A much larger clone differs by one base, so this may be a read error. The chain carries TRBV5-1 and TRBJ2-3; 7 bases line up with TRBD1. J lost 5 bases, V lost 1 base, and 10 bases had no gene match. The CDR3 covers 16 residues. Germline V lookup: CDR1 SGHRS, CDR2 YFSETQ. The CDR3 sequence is CASSLSQGRRGDTQYF. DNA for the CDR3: TGCGCCAGCAGCTTGTCACAGGGGCGCCGGGGAGATACGCAGTATTTT.

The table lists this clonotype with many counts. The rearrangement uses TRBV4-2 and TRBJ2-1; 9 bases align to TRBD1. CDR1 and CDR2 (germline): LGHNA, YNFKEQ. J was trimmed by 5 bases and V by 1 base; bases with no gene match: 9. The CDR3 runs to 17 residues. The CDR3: CASSQGGGQGLNNEQFF. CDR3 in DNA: TGTGCCAGCAGCCAAGGAGGGGGACAGGGCCTAAACAATGAGCAGTTCTTC.

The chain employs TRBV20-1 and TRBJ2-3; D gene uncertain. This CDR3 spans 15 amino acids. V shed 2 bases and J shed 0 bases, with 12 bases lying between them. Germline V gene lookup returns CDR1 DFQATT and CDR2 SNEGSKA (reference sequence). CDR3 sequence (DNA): TGCAGTGCTAGACCCCGTGGCCGTAGCACAGATACGCAGTATTTT. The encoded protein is CSARPRGRSTDTQYF.

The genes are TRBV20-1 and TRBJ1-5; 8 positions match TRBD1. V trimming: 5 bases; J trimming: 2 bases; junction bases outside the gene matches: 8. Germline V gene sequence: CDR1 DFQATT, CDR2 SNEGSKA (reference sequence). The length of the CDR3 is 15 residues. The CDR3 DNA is TGCAGTGCTCAAAGTGGACAGGGCGGCAATCAGCCCCAGCATTTT. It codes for CSAQSGQGGNQPQHF.

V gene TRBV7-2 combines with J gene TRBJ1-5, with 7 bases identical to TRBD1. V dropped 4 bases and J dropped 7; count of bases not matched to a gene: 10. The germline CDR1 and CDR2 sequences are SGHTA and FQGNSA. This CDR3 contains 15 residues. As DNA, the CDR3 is TGTGCCAGCAGCTCTCAGGGGGGGCCGGGGCAGCCCCAGCATTTT. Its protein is CASSSQGGPGQPQHF.

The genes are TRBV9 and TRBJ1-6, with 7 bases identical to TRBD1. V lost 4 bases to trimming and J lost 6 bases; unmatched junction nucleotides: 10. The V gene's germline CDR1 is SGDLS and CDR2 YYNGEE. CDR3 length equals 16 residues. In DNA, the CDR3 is TGTGCCAGCAGCCCACAGACAGGGAACGGTAATTCACCCCTCCACTTT. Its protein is CASSPQTGNGNSPLHF.

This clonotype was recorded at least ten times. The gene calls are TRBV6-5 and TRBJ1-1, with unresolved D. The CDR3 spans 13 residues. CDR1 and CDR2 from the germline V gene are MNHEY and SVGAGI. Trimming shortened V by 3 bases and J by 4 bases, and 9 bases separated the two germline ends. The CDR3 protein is CASSYPGSTEAFF. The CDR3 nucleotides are TGTGCCAGCAGTTATCCCGGGAGCACTGAAGCTTTCTTT.

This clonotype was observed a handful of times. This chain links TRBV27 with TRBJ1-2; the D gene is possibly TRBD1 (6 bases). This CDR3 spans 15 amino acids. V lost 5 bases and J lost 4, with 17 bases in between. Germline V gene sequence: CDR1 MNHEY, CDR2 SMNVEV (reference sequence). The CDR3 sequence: CASSTNRERGYGYTF. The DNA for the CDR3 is TGTGCCAGCAGTACCAACAGGGAAAGGGGCTATGGCTACACCTTC.

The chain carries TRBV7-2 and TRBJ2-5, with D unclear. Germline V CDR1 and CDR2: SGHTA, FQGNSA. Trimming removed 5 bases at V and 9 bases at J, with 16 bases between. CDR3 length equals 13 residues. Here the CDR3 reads CASSLTPLLAQYF. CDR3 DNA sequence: TGTGCCAGCAGCCTAACGCCCCTTTTGGCCCAGTACTTC.

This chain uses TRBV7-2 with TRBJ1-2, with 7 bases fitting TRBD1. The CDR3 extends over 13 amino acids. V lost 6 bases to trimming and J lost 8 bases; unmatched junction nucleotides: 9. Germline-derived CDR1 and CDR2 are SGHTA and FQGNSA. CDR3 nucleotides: TGTGCCAGCAGGGATGGCAGGGGGGTAGGCTACACCTTC. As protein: CASRDGRGVGYTF.